The clone carrying this TCR beta chain was observed at least ten times. Its antigen remains unknown. This record belongs to a study of T cell repertoires in cytomegalovirus infection. Study-wide background: Carrying CMV and the relevant HLA type showed in public TCR beta signatures. Whole-study findings and limits: Based on cumulative public TCR beta family frequency, carriers of CMV plus the relevant HLA were identified. The ex vivo response was dominated by HLA-C-restricted CMV-specific TCR beta clonotypes.

TCRdb reprocessed the reads via MiXCR and lists one record per CDR3 protein. The sample has almost 500,000 distinct CDR3 sequences; around 10% are singletons. The CDR3 has 11 amino acids. Losses at the gene ends were 11 bases for V and 6 bases for J; bases not matched to a gene: 5. The chain couples TRBV12-3 or TRBV12-4 to TRBJ2-3; 7 bases line up with TRBD2. The sequence was collected from a human donor in good health (CMV status not recorded). Some clones in this sample may be carry-over from other donors' samples. The sequencing sample was made of PBMCs. CDR3 DNA: TGTGCCGGGTCCGGGGGGGATACGCAGTATTTT. Translation gives CAGSGGDTQYF.